This T cell receptor beta chain was captured in a study of shared clonotypes between healthy human individuals. Study information: The plates for each donor numbered three CD4 naive, three CD4 memory, two CD8 naive and one CD8 memory.

The assay was run at deep level. Sequencing used immunoSEQ multiplex PCR; TCRdb keeps in-frame clones, though not all of them. The table shows about 2.5 million clones, with around 90% occurring only once. V was clipped by 3 bases and J by 2 bases; unmatched bases: 7. This CDR3 contains 15 residues. In germline, CDR1 is SGHDT, CDR2 YYEEEE. Material for sequencing was naive CD4+ T cells from PBMCs. Subset meaning: CD45RA+ positively selected. This TCR derives from a young man in good health. Some clones in this sample may be carry-over from other donors' samples. V gene TRBV5-6 combines with J gene TRBJ2-5; TRBD2 matches at 7 bases. This CDR3 is CASSSLGGTQETQYF. The CDR3 region has the DNA TGTGCCAGCAGCTCCCTCGGGGGGACTCAAGAGACCCAGTACTTC.